The 13 T cell receptor beta chains given below trace back to one sample, sequenced in a study of cytomegalovirus exposure and HLA in healthy donors (dated by TCRdb to the late 2010s). The library was produced with the immunoSEQ multiplex PCR assay. The multiplex PCR relied on a mix of 60 forward primers for TCR Vbeta segments and 13 reverse primers for TCR Jbeta segments. TCRdb provides this immuneACCESS table in a form limited to in-frame rearrangements. Some clones are lacking; in checked studies, under half of them reflect an unresolved V gene, and why the rest are absent is not known. The sample contains about 120,000 clones, approximately 80% of them found a single time. Of the sample, roughly 2.4% is held by the ten largest clones. Sequences were obtained from PBMCs. The source is a woman aged 40 to 50 in good health and CMV-seronegative.

The CDR3 is CASSLVEGQGPSTDTQYF. DNA for the CDR3: TGTGCCAGCAGCTTAGTAGAGGGACAGGGGCCGAGCACAGATACGCAGTATTTT. V gene TRBV7-8 combines with J gene TRBJ2-3; 10 bases fit TRBD1. CDR3 size: 18 residues. Germline CDR1 SGHVS, CDR2 FQNEAQ. The V segment lost 1 base and the J segment 0 bases; nucleotides outside the gene matches: 7. Combining the CDR3 with reference TRBV7-8 and TRBJ2-3 gives the whole variable domain GAGVSQSPRYKVAKRGQDVALRCDPISGHVSLFWYQQALGQGPEFLTYFQNEAQLDKSGLPSDRFFAERPEGSVSTLKIQRTQQEDSAVYLCASSLVEGQGPSTDTQYFGPGTRLTVL.

The CDR3 nucleotides are TGTGCCATCAGTGCTGGCCTCTATGGCTACACCTTC. Translated, it gives CAISAGLYGYTF. This chain links TRBV10-3 with TRBJ1-2; the D is unclear. V lost 4 bases and J 4 bases, leaving 7 bases between the germline ends. This CDR3 is 12 amino acids long. In germline, CDR1 is ENHRY, CDR2 SYGVKD.

J is TRBJ2-1 and V is TRBV2; 10 nucleotides agree with TRBD1. There are 16 residues in the CDR3. V gave up 1 base and J gave up 2 bases; unmatched junction bases: 2. CDR1 and CDR2 (germline): SNHLY, FYNNEI. CDR3: CASSEVTGGAYNEQFF. CDR3 DNA sequence: TGTGCCAGCAGTGAAGTGACAGGGGGCGCCTACAATGAGCAGTTCTTC.

The chain employs TRBV14 and TRBJ1-1; D possibly corresponds to TRBD1 (5 bases). The CDR3 consists of 17 residues. Germline V lookup: CDR1 SGHDN, CDR2 FVKESK. V lost 0 bases to trimming and J lost 5 bases, with 19 bases between them. The CDR3 nucleotides read TGTGCCAGCAGCCAAGAGCCACAGGTCGGTGGTAGAACTGAAGCTTTCTTT. It translates to CASSQEPQVGGRTEAFF.

The gene calls are TRBV7-8 and TRBJ2-7; D uncertain. V dropped 0 bases and J dropped 7 bases, with 7 bases sitting between them. CDR1 is SGHVS, CDR2 FQNEAQ, per germline. The length of the CDR3 is 12 residues. The CDR3 sequence: CASSLAVREQYF. The CDR3, as DNA: TGTGCCAGCAGCTTAGCCGTGAGAGAGCAGTACTTC.

V gene TRBV28 combines with J gene TRBJ1-5, with 7 bases aligning to TRBD1. Germline trimming cut 2 bases from V and 7 bases from J; bases unmatched to any gene: 14. Per the germline V gene, CDR1 is MDHEN and CDR2 is SYDVKM. The CDR3 runs to 17 residues. This CDR3 is CASSLDRDLMFRQPQHF. In nucleotides, the CDR3 is TGTGCCAGCAGTTTAGACAGGGACCTCATGTTTAGGCAGCCCCAGCATTTT.

The chain has TRBV19 and TRBJ2-3, with D perhaps matching TRBD2 (6 bases). Trimming removed 1 base at V and 4 bases at J, with 12 bases between. The length of the CDR3 is 15 residues. Germline V gene lookup returns CDR1 LNHDA and CDR2 SQIVND (reference sequence). CDR3: CASSIGGGWSDTQYF. The CDR3 DNA sequence: TGTGCCAGTAGTATAGGTGGGGGGTGGTCAGATACGCAGTATTTT.

The rearrangement links TRBV6-5 to TRBJ2-1; the D gene is possibly TRBD2 (5 bases). CDR1 is MNHEY, CDR2 SVGAGI, per germline. The CDR3 extends over 13 amino acids. The ends were cut back, 5 bases at V and 0 bases at J, with 5 bases in the middle. CDR3 DNA sequence: TGTGCCAGCAGTCGGGACTCCTACAATGAGCAGTTCTTC. This translates into CASSRDSYNEQFF.

V is TRBV6-5 and J is TRBJ1-1; 10 bases fit TRBD1. V was clipped by 6 bases and J by 7 bases; unmatched bases: 8. Looked up from germline, CDR1 is MNHEY and CDR2 is SVGAGI. The CDR3 contains 14 residues. The CDR3 reads CASSSRDRGNEAFF. The CDR3 region has the DNA TGTGCCAGCAGCAGCCGGGACAGGGGTAATGAAGCTTTCTTT.

This sequence joins TRBV7-9 and TRBJ2-3; weak D call: TRBD1 (7 bases). The CDR3 consists of 19 residues. Deletions cut 5 bases from V and 0 bases from J, with 24 bases between. Germline assignment: CDR1 SEHNR and CDR2 FQNEAQ (reference sequence). CDR3 sequence: CASSENKRGLAMSTDTQYF. CDR3 nucleotide sequence: TGTGCCAGCAGCGAAAATAAAAGGGGGCTAGCGATGAGCACAGATACGCAGTATTTT.

This clone was counted a few times. The chain carries TRBV5-1 and TRBJ1-1; D might be TRBD1 (6 bases). V was pared by 8 bases and J by 5 bases, with 22 bases between. In germline, CDR1 is SGHRS, CDR2 YFSETQ. The CDR3 is 15 residues long. CDR3 coding DNA: TGCGCCAGTCGACCGAGACAGGTGGACGGGACTGAAGCTTTCTTT. Its protein is CASRPRQVDGTEAFF.

CDR3 bases: TGTGCCAGCAGCCGGGACACGACCTACGAGCAGTACTTC. The encoded protein is CASSRDTTYEQYF. This chain connects TRBV2 to TRBJ2-7; possibly TRBD1 for D (6 bases). The CDR3 has 13 amino acids. Germline loops: CDR1 SNHLY, CDR2 FYNNEI. V lost 6 bases and J 2 bases, leaving 11 bases between the germline ends.

This clone was recorded a few times. The chain joins TRBV11-2 to TRBJ1-5; D is unresolved. V lost 2 bases and J 4 bases, leaving 6 bases between the germline ends. Germline CDR1 and CDR2: SGHAT and FQNNGV. CDR3 length: 13 amino acids. CDR3 DNA sequence: TGTGCCAGCAGCTTAACTCGAAATCAGCCCCAGCATTTT. It encodes CASSLTRNQPQHF. Supplemented by reference TRBV11-2 and TRBJ1-5, the full variable domain reads EAGVAQSPRYKIIEKRQSVAFWCNPISGHATLYWYQQILGQGPKLLIQFQNNGVVDDSQLPKDRFSAERLKGVDSTLKIQPAKLEDSAVYLCASSLTRNQPQHFGDGTRLSIL.